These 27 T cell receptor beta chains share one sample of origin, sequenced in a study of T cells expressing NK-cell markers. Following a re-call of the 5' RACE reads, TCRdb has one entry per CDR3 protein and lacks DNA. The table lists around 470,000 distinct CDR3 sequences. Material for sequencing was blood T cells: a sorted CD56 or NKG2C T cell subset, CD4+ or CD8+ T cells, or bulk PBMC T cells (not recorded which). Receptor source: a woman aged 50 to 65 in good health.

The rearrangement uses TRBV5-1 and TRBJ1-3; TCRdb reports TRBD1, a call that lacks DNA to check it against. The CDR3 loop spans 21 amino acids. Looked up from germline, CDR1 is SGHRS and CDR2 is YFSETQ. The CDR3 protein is CASSQRGQVPSRAFSGNTIYF.

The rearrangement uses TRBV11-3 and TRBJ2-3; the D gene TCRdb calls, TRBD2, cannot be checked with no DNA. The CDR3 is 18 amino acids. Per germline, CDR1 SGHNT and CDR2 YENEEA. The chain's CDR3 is CASSFRNSGGRATDTQYF.

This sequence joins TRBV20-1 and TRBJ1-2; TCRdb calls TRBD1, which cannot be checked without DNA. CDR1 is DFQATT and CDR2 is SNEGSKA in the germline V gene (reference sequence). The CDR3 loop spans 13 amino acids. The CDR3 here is CSARGSLRDGYTF.

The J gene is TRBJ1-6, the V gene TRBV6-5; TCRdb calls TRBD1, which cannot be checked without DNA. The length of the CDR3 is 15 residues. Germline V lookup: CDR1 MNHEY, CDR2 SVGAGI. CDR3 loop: CASKMAGQGTSPLHF.

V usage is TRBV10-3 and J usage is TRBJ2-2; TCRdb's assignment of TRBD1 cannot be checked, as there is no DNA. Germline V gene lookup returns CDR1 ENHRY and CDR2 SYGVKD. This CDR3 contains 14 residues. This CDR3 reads CAISRTGKTGELFF.

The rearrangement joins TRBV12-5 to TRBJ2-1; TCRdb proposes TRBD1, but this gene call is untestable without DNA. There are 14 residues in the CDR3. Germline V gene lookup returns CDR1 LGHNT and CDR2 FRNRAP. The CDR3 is CASATDSRNNEQFF.

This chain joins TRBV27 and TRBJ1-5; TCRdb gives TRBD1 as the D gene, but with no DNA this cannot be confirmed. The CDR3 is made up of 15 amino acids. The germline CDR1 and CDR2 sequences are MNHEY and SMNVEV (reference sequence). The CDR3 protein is CASSLSLGGDQPQHF.

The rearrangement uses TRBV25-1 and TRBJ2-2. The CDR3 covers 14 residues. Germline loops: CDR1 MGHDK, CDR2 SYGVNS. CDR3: CASSGIGHTGELFF.

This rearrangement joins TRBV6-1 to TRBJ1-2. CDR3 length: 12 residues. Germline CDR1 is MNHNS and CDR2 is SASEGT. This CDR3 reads CASSDPAYGYTF.

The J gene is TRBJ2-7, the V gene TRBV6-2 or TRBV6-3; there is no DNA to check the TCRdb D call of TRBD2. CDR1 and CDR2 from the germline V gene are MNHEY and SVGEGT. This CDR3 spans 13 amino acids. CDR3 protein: CASTPNGVYEQYF.

The CDR3 sequence: CASSSIRLAGVSNEQFF. The chain employs TRBV5-6 and TRBJ2-1; TCRdb names TRBD2, which stays unverified in the absence of DNA. Germline values: CDR1 SGHDT, CDR2 YYEEEE. There are 17 residues in the CDR3.

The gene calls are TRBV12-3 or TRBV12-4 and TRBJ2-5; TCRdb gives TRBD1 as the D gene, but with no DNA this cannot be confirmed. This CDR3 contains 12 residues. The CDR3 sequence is CASRGRRGTQYF.

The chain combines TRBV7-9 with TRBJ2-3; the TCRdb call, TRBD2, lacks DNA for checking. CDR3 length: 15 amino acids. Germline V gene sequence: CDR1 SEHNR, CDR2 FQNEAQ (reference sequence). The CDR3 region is CASSPLGELTDTQYF.

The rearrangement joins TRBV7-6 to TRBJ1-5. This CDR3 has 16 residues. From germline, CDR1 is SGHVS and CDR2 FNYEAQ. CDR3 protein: CASSATQPTGNQPQHF.

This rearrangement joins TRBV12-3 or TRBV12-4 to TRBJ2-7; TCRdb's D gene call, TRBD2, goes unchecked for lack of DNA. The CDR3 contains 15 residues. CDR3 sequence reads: CASSLRVTSGSEQYF.

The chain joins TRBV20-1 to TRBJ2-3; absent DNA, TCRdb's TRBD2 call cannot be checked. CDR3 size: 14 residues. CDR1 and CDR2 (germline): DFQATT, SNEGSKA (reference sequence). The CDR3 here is CSAPLAGGRDTQYF.

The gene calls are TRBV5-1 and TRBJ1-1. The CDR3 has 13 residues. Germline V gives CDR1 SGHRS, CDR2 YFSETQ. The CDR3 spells CASSFWRNTEAFF.

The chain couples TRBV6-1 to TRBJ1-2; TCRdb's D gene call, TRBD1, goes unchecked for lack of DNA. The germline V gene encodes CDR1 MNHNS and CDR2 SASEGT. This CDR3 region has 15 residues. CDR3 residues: CASSERQGTHYGYTF.

This CDR3 reads CASSLTGSGQPQHF. The V and J genes are TRBV7-8 and TRBJ1-5; TCRdb names TRBD1, which stays unverified in the absence of DNA. The CDR3 consists of 14 residues. Germline V gives CDR1 SGHVS, CDR2 FQNEAQ.

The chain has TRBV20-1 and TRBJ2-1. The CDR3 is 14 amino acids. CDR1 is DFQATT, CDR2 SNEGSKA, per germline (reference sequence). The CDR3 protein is CSAMGYPIGNEQFF.

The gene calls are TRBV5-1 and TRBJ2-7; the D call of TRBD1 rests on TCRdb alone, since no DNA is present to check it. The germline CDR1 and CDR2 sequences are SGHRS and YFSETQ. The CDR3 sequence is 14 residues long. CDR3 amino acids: CASSWGQGTHEQYF.

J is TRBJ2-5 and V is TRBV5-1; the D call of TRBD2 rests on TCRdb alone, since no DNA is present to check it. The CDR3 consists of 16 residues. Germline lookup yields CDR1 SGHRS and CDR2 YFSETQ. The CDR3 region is CASSWGIRTSDETQYF.

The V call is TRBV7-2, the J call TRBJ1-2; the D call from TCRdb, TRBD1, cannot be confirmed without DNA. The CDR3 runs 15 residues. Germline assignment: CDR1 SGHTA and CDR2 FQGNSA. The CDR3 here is CASSSGTASVYGYTF.

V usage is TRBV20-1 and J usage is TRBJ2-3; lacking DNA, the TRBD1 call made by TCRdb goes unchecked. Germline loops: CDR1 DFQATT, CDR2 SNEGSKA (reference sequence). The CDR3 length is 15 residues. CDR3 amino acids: CSARAPRGRTDTQYF.

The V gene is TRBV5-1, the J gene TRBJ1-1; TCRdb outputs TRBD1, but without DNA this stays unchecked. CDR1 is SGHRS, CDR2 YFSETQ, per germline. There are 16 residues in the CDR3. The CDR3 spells CASSPPGGRVSTEAFF.

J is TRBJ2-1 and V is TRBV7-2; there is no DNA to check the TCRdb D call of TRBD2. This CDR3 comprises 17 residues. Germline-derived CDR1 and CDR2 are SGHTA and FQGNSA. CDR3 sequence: CASSLAFPRTSGIEQFF.

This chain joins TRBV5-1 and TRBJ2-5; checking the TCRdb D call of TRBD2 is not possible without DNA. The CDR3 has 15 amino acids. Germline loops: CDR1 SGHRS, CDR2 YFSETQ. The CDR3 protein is CASSTQLAAMETQYF.